This T cell receptor beta chain was found in a study of T cells after yellow fever vaccination. The study's findings and limits: One caveat is that FACS-sorted repertoires could contain abundant clonotypes contaminating from the bulk population. At 95% to 98% for CD4 and approximately 88% for CD8, most primary-vaccination clones showed up again after the booster. A limited proportion of clonotypes was detected within both the CD4 and CD8 compartments.

V lost 7 bases to trimming and J lost 8 bases; unmatched junction nucleotides: 6. CDR1 is SGHTA, CDR2 FQGTGA, per germline. The CDR3 extends over 14 amino acids. Synthesis of TCR cDNA relied on 5'RACE template switching, which attached a universal primer site and UMIs. MiXCR was run by TCRdb on the 5' RACE reads, yielding one entry per CDR3 protein. Here the sample spans 550,000 or so distinct CDR3 sequences, under 25% being singletons. Remarks on this clonotype: The antigen remains unidentified.

This rearrangement joins TRBV7-3 to TRBJ2-2; 11 bases line up with TRBD2. Specimen: PBMCs, collected 15 days after the yellow fever booster vaccination. The receptor's source is a man aged 30 to 45 who received the YFV17D yellow fever vaccine. DNA of the CDR3: TGTGCCAGCACCCTAGCGGGAGGACGGGGGGAGCTGTTTTTT. This sequence encodes CASTLAGGRGELFF. The full variable domain, in which reference TRBV7-3 and TRBJ2-2 provide the parts outside the CDR3, is GAGVSQTPSNKVTEKGKYVELRCDPISGHTALYWYRQSLGQGPEFLIYFQGTGAADDSGLPNDRFFAVRPEGSVSTLKIQRTERGDSAVYLCASTLAGGRGELFFGEGSRLTVL.